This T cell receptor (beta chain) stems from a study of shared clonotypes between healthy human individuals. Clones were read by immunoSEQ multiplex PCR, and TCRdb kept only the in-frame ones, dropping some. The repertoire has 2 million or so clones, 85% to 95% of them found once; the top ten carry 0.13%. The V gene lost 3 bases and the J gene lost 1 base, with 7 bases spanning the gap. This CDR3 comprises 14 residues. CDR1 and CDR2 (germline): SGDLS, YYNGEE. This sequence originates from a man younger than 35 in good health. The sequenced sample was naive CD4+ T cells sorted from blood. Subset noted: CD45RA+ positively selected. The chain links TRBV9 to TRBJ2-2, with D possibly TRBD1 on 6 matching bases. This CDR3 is CASSADRNTGELFF. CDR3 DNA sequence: TGTGCCAGCAGCGCGGACAGGAACACCGGGGAGCTGTTTTTT.